This TCR beta chain was obtained from a study of spatial heterogeneity in lung cancer. For the study at large: Alpha-chain sequences were consistently detected in smaller numbers than beta-chain sequences.

In its sample, this clonotype was seen many times. Its cognate antigen is unknown. The germline V gene has CDR1 MNHEY and CDR2 SMNVEV (reference sequence). The CDR3 runs to 15 residues. V dropped 3 bases and J dropped 1 base, with 12 bases sitting between them. The time point here: sample taken at primary tumor resection. Samples were donated by 72 untreated early-stage non-small cell lung cancer patients. Points from the study as a whole: Expanded intratumoral alpha and beta TCR counts tracked tumor mutation counts.

TCRdb re-analysed the 5' RACE reads in MiXCR, keeping a single row per CDR3 protein. The sample has about 25,000 distinct CDR3 sequences, around 8.8% seen once. The receptor was derived from a male donor with early-stage non-small cell lung cancer. The sample here was lung tumor tissue, taken at surgery. This chain connects TRBV27 to TRBJ2-5, with a weak D call TRBD2 (5 bases). The CDR3 spells CASSLGGQAQETQYF. CDR3 coding DNA: TGTGCCAGCAGTTTGGGCGGGCAGGCCCAAGAGACCCAGTACTTC.